This passage covers 15 T cell receptor beta chains from one sample sequenced in a study of technical replicates of blood from a handful of donors. Generated by immunoSEQ multiplex PCR, the TCRdb table keeps only in-frame clones and is missing some. The sample lists 15,000 or so clones; approximately 81% were seen once. Material for sequencing was PBMCs. These receptors all come from a human donor in good health.

The J gene is TRBJ1-4, the V gene TRBV6-1, with D unresolved. This CDR3 is 14 amino acids long. The ends were cut back, 6 bases at V and 0 bases at J, with 8 bases in the middle. The germline V gene encodes CDR1 MNHNS and CDR2 SASEGT. CDR3 sequence (DNA): TGTGCCAGCAGCTCCGGGGCAACTAATGAAAAACTGTTTTTT. Its protein is CASSSGATNEKLFF.

V usage is TRBV18 and J usage is TRBJ2-5; 7 nucleotides match TRBD1. Germline CDR1 reads KGHSH; CDR2 reads LQKENI. V trimming: 3 bases; J trimming: 5 bases; junction bases outside the gene matches: 12. This CDR3 region has 16 residues. This CDR3 reads CASSPTPQGSGETQYF. The CDR3 region has the DNA TGTGCCAGCTCACCGACGCCACAGGGGAGTGGGGAGACCCAGTACTTC.

This chain links TRBV6-6 with TRBJ2-1; no clear D. The CDR3 length is 13 residues. Germline CDR1 is MNHNY and CDR2 is SVGAGI (reference sequence). Trimming removed 1 base from V and 9 bases from J, with 10 bases in between. The DNA of the CDR3 is TGTGCCAGCAGTTACTATGCGGTAGGTGAGCAGTTCTTC. This translates into CASSYYAVGEQFF.

The chain recombines TRBV7-9 with TRBJ2-5; TRBD1 is a possible D gene (6 bases). Germline V gene sequence: CDR1 SEHNR, CDR2 FQNEAQ (reference sequence). The CDR3 spans 13 residues. The germline V and J ends were trimmed by 6 bases and 2 bases, with 10 bases remaining between them. The CDR3 sequence is CASRRGQQETQYF. The CDR3 DNA follows: TGTGCCAGCAGACGAGGACAGCAAGAGACCCAGTACTTC.

This chain uses TRBV7-2 with TRBJ2-1, with TRBD2 identical over 8 bases. The V and J ends lost 3 bases and 10 bases, in that order; junction bases with no gene match: 11. There are 15 residues in the CDR3. Germline loops: CDR1 SGHTA, CDR2 FQGNSA. This CDR3 is CASSFLAGPTREQFF. The CDR3 DNA follows: TGTGCCAGCAGCTTTTTAGCGGGGCCGACCAGGGAGCAGTTCTTC. The full variable domain, its missing parts supplied by reference TRBV7-2 and TRBJ2-1, is GAGVSQSPSNKVTEKGKDVELRCDPISGHTALYWYRQSLGQGLEFLIYFQGNSAPDKSGLPSDRFSAERTGGSVSTLTIQRTQQEDSAVYLCASSFLAGPTREQFFGPGTRLTVL.

This clone was seen a single time. The rearrangement links TRBV28 to TRBJ2-7, with TRBD1 matching over 10 bases. V was pared by 6 bases and J by 6 bases, with 8 bases of the junction left unmatched. This CDR3 contains 14 residues. Germline CDR1 is MDHEN and CDR2 is SYDVKM. The DNA for the CDR3 is TGTGCCAGCAGGCTGACAGGGGGCTTGGGCGAGCAGTACTTC. The encoded protein is CASRLTGGLGEQYF.

This clone was picked up one time. The genes are TRBV4-1 and TRBJ2-3; 8 nucleotides align to TRBD2. V dropped 0 bases and J dropped 4; count of bases not matched to a gene: 6. This CDR3 region has 16 residues. Germline V gene lookup returns CDR1 MGHRA and CDR2 YSYEKL. CDR3 protein: CASSQEPAGVPDTQYF. CDR3 DNA sequence: TGCGCCAGCAGCCAAGAACCAGCGGGAGTTCCAGATACGCAGTATTTT.

The chain links TRBV5-1 to TRBJ2-5; 10 positions match TRBD1. The CDR3 is made up of 15 amino acids. J was trimmed by 5 bases and V by 4 bases; bases with no gene match: 8. Germline values: CDR1 SGHRS, CDR2 YFSETQ. The CDR3 here is CASSQRQGATETQYF. The CDR3 coding sequence is TGCGCCAGCAGCCAACGACAGGGGGCTACGGAGACCCAGTACTTC.

This clone has only one observation. CDR3 sequence (DNA): TGTGCCTGGAGTGCGACTAGCGGGAACTACAATGAGCAGTTCTTC. This codes for CAWSATSGNYNEQFF. V and J are TRBV30 and TRBJ2-1; TRBD2 agrees at 11 bases. J gave up 3 bases and V 1 base, and 2 bases lay outside the gene matches. CDR1 and CDR2 from the germline V gene are GTSNPN and SVGIG (reference sequence). The CDR3 is 15 residues long.

The chain carries TRBV6-1 and TRBJ1-5; 8 bases match TRBD1. The CDR3 loop spans 15 amino acids. The J segment lost 3 bases and the V segment lost 6 bases, leaving 7 bases of the junction unmatched. Germline lookup yields CDR1 MNHNS and CDR2 SASEGT. The CDR3 nucleotides read TGTGCCAGCAGGGAGACAGGGGCGGTCAATCAGCCCCAGCATTTT. It is translated as CASRETGAVNQPQHF.

The CDR3 DNA reads as TGCGCCAGCAGCGGCGGACTACTACTCGGGGAGACCCAGTACTTC. The encoded protein is CASSGGLLLGETQYF. The chain has TRBV5-1 and TRBJ2-5; maybe TRBD2 (6 bases). Germline-derived CDR1 and CDR2 are SGHRS and YFSETQ. The CDR3 is 15 amino acids. Trimming left V 4 bases short and J 5 bases short, with 18 bases between.

The genes are TRBV5-1 and TRBJ2-5; 10 bases line up with TRBD2. The V gene end was trimmed by 2 bases and the J gene end by 0 bases; junction bases not matched to a gene: 4. This CDR3 spans 16 amino acids. CDR1 and CDR2 from the germline V gene are SGHRS and YFSETQ. This CDR3 is CASSLPGLAYQETQYF. The CDR3 nucleotides read TGCGCCAGCAGCTTACCGGGACTAGCGTACCAAGAGACCCAGTACTTC. Full variable domain (outside the CDR3, taken from reference TRBV5-1 and TRBJ2-5): KAGVTQTPRYLIKTRGQQVTLSCSPISGHRSVSWYQQTPGQGLQFLFEYFSETQRNKGNFPGRFSGRQFSNSRSEMNVSTLELGDSALYLCASSLPGLAYQETQYFGPGTRLLVL.

The V gene is TRBV9, the J gene TRBJ2-7; TRBD1 matches 11 bases. Trimming took 3 bases from V and 4 from J; bases not matched to a gene: 6. The CDR3 consists of 15 residues. The germline gives CDR1 SGDLS, CDR2 YYNGEE. DNA for the CDR3: TGTGCCAGCAGCGCCCGGACAGGGGGCGGGTACGAGCAGTACTTC. It encodes CASSARTGGGYEQYF.

This sequence joins TRBV5-1 and TRBJ2-3, with TRBD2 identical over 7 bases. V shed 2 bases, J shed 0 bases, and the junction held 6 bases outside the gene matches. CDR1 SGHRS and CDR2 YFSETQ come from the germline V gene. The CDR3 has 16 residues. The CDR3 DNA reads TGCGCCAGCAGCTTCCCAGCGGGAATCAGCACAGATACGCAGTATTTT. Protein product: CASSFPAGISTDTQYF.

This sequence joins TRBV5-1 and TRBJ2-3, with D possibly being TRBD2 (6 bases). V lost 2 bases, J lost 6 bases, and 10 bases lay in between. CDR1 and CDR2 (germline): SGHRS, YFSETQ. The CDR3 length is 13 residues. The CDR3 reads CASSFPGEDTQYF. CDR3 nucleotides: TGCGCCAGCAGCTTTCCGGGAGAGGATACGCAGTATTTT.